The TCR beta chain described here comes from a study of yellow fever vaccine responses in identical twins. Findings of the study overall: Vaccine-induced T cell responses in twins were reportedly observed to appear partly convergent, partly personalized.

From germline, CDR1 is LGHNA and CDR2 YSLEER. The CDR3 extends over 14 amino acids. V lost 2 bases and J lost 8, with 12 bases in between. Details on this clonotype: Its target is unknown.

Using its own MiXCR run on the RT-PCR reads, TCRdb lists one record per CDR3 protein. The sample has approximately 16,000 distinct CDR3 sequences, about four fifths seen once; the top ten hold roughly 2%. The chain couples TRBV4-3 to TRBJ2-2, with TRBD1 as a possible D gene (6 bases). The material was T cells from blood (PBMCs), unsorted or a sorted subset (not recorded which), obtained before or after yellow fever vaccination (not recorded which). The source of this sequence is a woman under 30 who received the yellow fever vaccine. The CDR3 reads CASSQSTGMGELFF. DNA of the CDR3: TGCGCCAGCAGCCAATCCACAGGGATGGGGGAGCTGTTTTTT.